The next 16 T cell receptor beta chains were all read from a single sample in a study of CD8+CD57+ T cells in acquired aplastic anemia. Investigators profiled TCR beta VDJ and CDR3 from genomic DNA template. TCRdb reprocessed the reads via MiXCR and lists one record per CDR3 protein. The repertoire consists of around 180,000 distinct CDR3 sequences, with approximately 48% occurring once and the leading ten covering 10% to 15%. Sequenced patients had shown CD8+CD57+ cell expansion by flow cytometry. The sample taken for sequencing was sorted CD4+, CD8+, or CD8+CD57+ T cells (not recorded which) from PBMCs. The receptors stem from a human donor with aplastic anemia.

This clonotype was seen only once. The chain carries TRBV7-9 and TRBJ2-1; D gene uncertain. Trimming shortened V by 6 bases and J by 2 bases, and 8 bases separated the two germline ends. This CDR3 spans 13 amino acids. Germline lookup yields CDR1 SEHNR and CDR2 FQNEAQ (reference sequence). CDR3 sequence: CASRTATYNEQFF. CDR3 sequence (DNA): TGTGCCAGCAGAACAGCCACCTACAATGAGCAGTTCTTC. The full variable domain, with the rest looked up from reference TRBV7-9 and TRBJ2-1, is DTGVSQNPRHKITKRGQNVTFRCDPISEHNRLYWYRQTLGQGPEFLTYFQNEAQLEKSRLLSDRFSAERPKGSFSTLEIQRTEQGDSAMYLCASRTATYNEQFFGPGTRLTVL.

This clonotype was seen many times. This chain uses TRBV6-5 with TRBJ1-2, with TRBD1 matching 9 bases. The junction had 9 bases not matched to a gene; V was cut back by 2 bases and J by 8 bases. Germline-derived CDR1 and CDR2 are MNHEY and SVGAGI. The CDR3 has 15 amino acids. Here the CDR3 DNA reads TGTGCCAGCAGTTACGAGGGACAGGGACGGTACGGCTACACCTTC. Encoded protein: CASSYEGQGRYGYTF.

The chain carries TRBV30 and TRBJ2-7, with D maybe TRBD2 (6 bases). Per the germline V gene, CDR1 is GTSNPN and CDR2 is SVGIG (reference sequence). With 0 bases removed from V and 2 bases from J, the gap between germline ends came to 8 bases. This CDR3 has 13 residues. The CDR3 loop is CAWSVGRPYEQYF. CDR3 bases: TGTGCCTGGAGTGTGGGGAGGCCCTACGAGCAGTACTTC.

The J gene is TRBJ2-7, the V gene TRBV15, with 7 bases lining up with TRBD1. Germline assignment: CDR1 LNHNV and CDR2 YYDKDF (reference sequence). The CDR3 extends over 15 amino acids. After removal of 3 bases from V and 0 bases from J, the junction contained 5 bases not matched to a gene. CDR3 region: CATSSRQGPSYEQYF. The CDR3 nucleotides are TGTGCCACCAGCAGCAGACAGGGACCCTCCTACGAGCAGTACTTC.

V usage is TRBV29-1 and J usage is TRBJ1-2; D is uncertain. The CDR3 is 13 residues long. The V end lost 4 bases, the J end lost 4 bases, and 13 bases lay between the germline ends. The germline CDR1 and CDR2 sequences are SQVTM and ANQGSEA. The CDR3 reads CSVGIVDLYGYTF. For the CDR3, the DNA is TGCAGCGTTGGTATCGTTGACCTCTATGGCTACACCTTC.

This clonotype was picked up one time. The chain links TRBV24-1 to TRBJ2-5, with a weak D call TRBD1 (5 bases). V dropped 5 bases and J dropped 5 bases, with 11 bases sitting between them. The CDR3 runs 13 residues. Germline CDR1 reads KGHDR; CDR2 reads SFDVKD. CDR3 sequence reads: CATSVGVRETQYF. CDR3 DNA: TGTGCCACCAGTGTAGGGGTAAGGGAGACCCAGTACTTC.

With respect to this clonotype: Possible read error: a much larger clone is one base away. The rearrangement joins TRBV6-4 to TRBJ1-4; D call uncertain. The CDR3 is 15 amino acids. The germline CDR1 and CDR2 sequences are MRHNA and SNTAGT. The CDR3: CTSRIGEATNEKLFF. CDR3 nucleotide sequence: TGTACCAGCAGGATAGGAGAGGCAACTAATGAAAAACTGTTTTTT.

V and J are TRBV15 and TRBJ2-1; the D call may be TRBD1 or TRBD2 (6 bases each). V was pared by 5 bases and J by 2 bases, with 19 bases between. The CDR3 sequence is 17 residues long. Germline CDR1 reads LNHNV; CDR2 reads YYDKDF (reference sequence). Here the CDR3 DNA reads TGTGCCACCAGCCACCGGAGGGGGGCAGACACCTACAATGAGCAGTTCTTC. As protein: CATSHRRGADTYNEQFF.

For this clonotype: One junction end disagrees with the germline gene, perhaps due to a read error. The chain links TRBV12-3 or TRBV12-4 to TRBJ2-5, with 11 nucleotides matching TRBD1. This CDR3 contains 16 residues. The CDR3, as DNA: TGTGCCAGCAGTTTTCGGACAGGGGGCCTTCAAGGGACCCAGTACTTC. It codes for CASSFRTGGLQGTQYF.

This clonotype occurred many times. The genes are TRBV7-9 and TRBJ1-4, with TRBD1 matching 7 bases. V lost 6 bases to trimming and J lost 3 bases; unmatched junction nucleotides: 4. The CDR3 length is 14 residues. Germline lookup yields CDR1 SEHNR and CDR2 FQNEAQ (reference sequence). This CDR3 is CASRNQGANEKLFF. The CDR3 DNA sequence: TGTGCCAGCAGGAACCAGGGGGCTAATGAAAAACTGTTTTTT.

This clonotype was seen more than once but under ten times. The conserved final phenylalanine or tryptophan is absent from the CDR3, which likely points to a read error. The gene calls are TRBV19 and TRBJ1-5; 7 nucleotides agree with TRBD1. Germline V gene lookup returns CDR1 LNHDA and CDR2 SQIVND (reference sequence). V shed 1 base and J 0 bases; nucleotides not matched to a gene: 9. The CDR3 runs to 18 residues. The CDR3 is CASSIGLTGEVSNQPQHL. The CDR3 coding sequence is TGTGCCAGTAGTATAGGCCTAACAGGGGAGGTTAGCAATCAGCCCCAGCATCTT.

In its sample, this clonotype was seen once. A read error may be the cause here, since a much bigger clone is one base away. Likely a read error: the CDR3 ends without its conserved phenylalanine or tryptophan. The rearrangement joins TRBV10-3 to TRBJ2-1, with D possibly TRBD1 on 5 matching bases. CDR1 is ENHRY, CDR2 SYGVKD, per germline. Trimming shortened V by 11 bases and J by 9 bases, and 20 bases separated the two germline ends. This CDR3 is built from 13 residues. The CDR3 nucleotides read TGTGCCGTCTCCCGCCAGGGCGCCGTTGAGCAGTTCCTC. Its protein is CAVSRQGAVEQFL.

Note on this clonotype: This may be a read error, as it is one base from a much larger clone. The gene calls are TRBV6-1 and TRBJ2-1; a possible D gene is TRBD1 (5 bases). V gave up 2 bases and J gave up 2 bases, with 13 bases separating them. Germline values: CDR1 MNHNS, CDR2 SASEGT. The CDR3 is 16 amino acids. The CDR3 is CASSEFGQAPYNEQFF. CDR3 nucleotide sequence: TGTGCCAGCAGTGAATTCGGACAAGCTCCCTACAATGAGCAGTTCTTC.

This clonotype was detected many times. The V call is TRBV24-1, the J call TRBJ2-3, with unresolved D. Germline V gene lookup returns CDR1 KGHDR and CDR2 SFDVKD. The CDR3 length is 14 residues. Trimming stripped 2 bases from V and 0 bases from J, with 5 bases between. The CDR3 loop is CATSDSDSTDTQYF. The CDR3 region has the DNA TGTGCCACCAGTGATTCGGATAGCACAGATACGCAGTATTTT.

The chain links TRBV20-1 to TRBJ2-3, with TRBD2 matching 9 bases. Germline-derived CDR1 and CDR2 are DFQATT and SNEGSKA (reference sequence). This CDR3 is built from 16 residues. With 6 bases clipped from V and 4 bases from J, the junction kept 14 bases outside the gene matches. The CDR3 DNA sequence: TGCAGTGCCAACCCGCCGGGCGGGGGGGCGGCAGATACGCAGTATTTT. Encoded protein: CSANPPGGGAADTQYF.

This clonotype was seen only a few times. The chain combines TRBV2 with TRBJ2-3; D is perhaps TRBD2 (5 bases). V was cut by 7 bases and J by 3 bases, with 11 bases left in between. The CDR3 sequence is 13 residues long. Germline values: CDR1 SNHLY, CDR2 FYNNEI. In nucleotides, the CDR3 is TGTGCCAGCACTCAGAGACTAACAGATACGCAGTATTTT. It yields the protein CASTQRLTDTQYF. Variable domain in full (rest from reference TRBV2 and TRBJ2-3): EPEVTQTPSHQVTQMGQEVILRCVPISNHLYFYWYRQILGQKVEFLVSFYNNEISEKSEIFDDQFSVERPDGSNFTLKIRSTKLEDSAMYFCASTQRLTDTQYFGPGTRLTVL.